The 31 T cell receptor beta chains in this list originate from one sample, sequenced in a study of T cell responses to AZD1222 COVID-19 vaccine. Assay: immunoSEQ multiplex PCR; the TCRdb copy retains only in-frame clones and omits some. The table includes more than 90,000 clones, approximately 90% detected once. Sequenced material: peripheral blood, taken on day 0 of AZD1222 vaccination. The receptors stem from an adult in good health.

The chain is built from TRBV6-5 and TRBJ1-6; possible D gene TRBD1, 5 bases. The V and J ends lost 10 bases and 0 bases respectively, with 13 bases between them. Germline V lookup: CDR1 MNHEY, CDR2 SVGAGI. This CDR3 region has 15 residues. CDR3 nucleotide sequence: TGTGCCACTGCCGGGACCGACTCCTATAATTCACCCCTCCACTTT. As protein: CATAGTDSYNSPLHF.

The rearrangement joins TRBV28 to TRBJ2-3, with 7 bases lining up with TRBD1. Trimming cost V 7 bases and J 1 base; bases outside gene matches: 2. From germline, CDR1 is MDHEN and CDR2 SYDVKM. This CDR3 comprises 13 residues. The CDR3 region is CASTGQGTDTQYF. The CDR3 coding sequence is TGTGCCAGCACTGGACAGGGCACAGATACGCAGTATTTT.

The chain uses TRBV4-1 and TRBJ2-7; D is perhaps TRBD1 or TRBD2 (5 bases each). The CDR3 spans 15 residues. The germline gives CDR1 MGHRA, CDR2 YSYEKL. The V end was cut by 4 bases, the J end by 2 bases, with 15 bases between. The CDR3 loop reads CASSRYRGAPYEQYF. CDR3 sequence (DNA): TGCGCCAGCAGCCGTTACCGAGGGGCCCCCTACGAGCAGTACTTC.

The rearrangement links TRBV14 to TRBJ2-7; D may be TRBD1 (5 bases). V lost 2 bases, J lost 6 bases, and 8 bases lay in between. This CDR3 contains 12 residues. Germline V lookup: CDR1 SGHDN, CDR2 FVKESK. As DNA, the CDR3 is TGTGCCAGCAGCCAAACCGACAGCGAGCAGTACTTC. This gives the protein CASSQTDSEQYF.

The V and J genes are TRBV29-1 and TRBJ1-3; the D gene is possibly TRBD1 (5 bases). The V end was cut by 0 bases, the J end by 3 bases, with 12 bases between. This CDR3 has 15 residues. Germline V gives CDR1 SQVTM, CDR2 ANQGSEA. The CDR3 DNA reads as TGCAGCGTTGAAGAAGGGGTGGGAGATGGAAACACCATATATTTT. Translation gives CSVEEGVGDGNTIYF.

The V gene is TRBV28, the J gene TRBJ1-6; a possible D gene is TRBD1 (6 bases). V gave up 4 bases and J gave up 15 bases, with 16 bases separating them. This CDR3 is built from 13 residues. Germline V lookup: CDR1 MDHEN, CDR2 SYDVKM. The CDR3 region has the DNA TGTGCCAGCAGTTCAGGGGCCGCGAGGGACCTCCACTTT. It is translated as CASSSGAARDLHF.

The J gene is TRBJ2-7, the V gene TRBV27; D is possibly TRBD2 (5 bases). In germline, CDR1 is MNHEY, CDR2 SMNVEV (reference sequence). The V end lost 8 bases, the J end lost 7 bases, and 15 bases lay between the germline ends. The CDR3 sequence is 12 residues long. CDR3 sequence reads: CASGDGVGEQYF. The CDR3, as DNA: TGTGCCAGCGGTGACGGGGTGGGGGAGCAGTACTTC.

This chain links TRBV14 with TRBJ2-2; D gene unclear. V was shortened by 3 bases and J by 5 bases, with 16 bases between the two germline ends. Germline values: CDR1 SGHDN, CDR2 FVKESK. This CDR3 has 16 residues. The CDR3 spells CASSHRTHTETGELFF. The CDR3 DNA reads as TGTGCCAGCAGCCACCGGACCCATACAGAAACCGGGGAGCTGTTTTTT.

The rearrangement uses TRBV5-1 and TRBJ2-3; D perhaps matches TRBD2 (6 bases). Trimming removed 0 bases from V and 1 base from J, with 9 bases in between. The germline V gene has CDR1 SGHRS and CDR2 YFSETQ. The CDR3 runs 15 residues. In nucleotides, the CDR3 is TGCGCCAGCAGCTTGGCGGGGGTACGCACAGATACGCAGTATTTT. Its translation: CASSLAGVRTDTQYF.

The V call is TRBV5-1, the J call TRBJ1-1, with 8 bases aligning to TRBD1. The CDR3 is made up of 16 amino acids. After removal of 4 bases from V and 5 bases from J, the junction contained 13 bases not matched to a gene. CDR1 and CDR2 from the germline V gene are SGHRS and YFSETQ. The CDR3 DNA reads TGCGCCAGCAGCACTCGGACAGGGTCCTATTTTACTGAAGCTTTCTTT. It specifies CASSTRTGSYFTEAFF.

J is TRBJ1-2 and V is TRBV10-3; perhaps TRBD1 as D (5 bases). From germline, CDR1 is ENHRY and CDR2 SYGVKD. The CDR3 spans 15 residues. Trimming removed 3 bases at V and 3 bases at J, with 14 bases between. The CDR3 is CAISDFPGRHYGYTF. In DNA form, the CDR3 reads TGTGCCATCAGTGACTTTCCAGGGAGACACTATGGCTACACCTTC.

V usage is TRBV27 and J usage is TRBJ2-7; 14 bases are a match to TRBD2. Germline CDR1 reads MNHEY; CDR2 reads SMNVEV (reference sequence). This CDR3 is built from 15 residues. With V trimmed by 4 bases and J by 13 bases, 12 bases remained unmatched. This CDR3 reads CASSSTPGLAGERYF. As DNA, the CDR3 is TGTGCCAGCAGTTCAACACCGGGACTAGCGGGGGAGCGTTACTTC.

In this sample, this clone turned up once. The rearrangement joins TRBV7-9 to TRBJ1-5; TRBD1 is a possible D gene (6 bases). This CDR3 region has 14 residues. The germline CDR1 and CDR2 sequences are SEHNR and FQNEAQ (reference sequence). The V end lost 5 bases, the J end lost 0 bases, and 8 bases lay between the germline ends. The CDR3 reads CASSRTDSNQPQHF. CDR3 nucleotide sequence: TGTGCCAGCAGCCGGACAGATAGCAATCAGCCCCAGCATTTT.

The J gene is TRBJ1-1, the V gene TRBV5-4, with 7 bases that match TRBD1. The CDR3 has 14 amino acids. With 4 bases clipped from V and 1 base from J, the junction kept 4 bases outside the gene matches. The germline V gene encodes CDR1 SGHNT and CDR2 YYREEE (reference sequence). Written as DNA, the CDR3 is TGTGCCAGCAGCAGGGGACAGACGAACACTGAAGCTTTCTTT. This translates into CASSRGQTNTEAFF.

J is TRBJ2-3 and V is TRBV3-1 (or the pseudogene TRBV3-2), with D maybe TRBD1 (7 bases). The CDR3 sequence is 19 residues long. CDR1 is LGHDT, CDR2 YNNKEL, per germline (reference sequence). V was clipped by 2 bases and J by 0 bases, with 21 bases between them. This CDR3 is CASSQKTLGGGRSTDTQYF. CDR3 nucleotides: TGTGCCAGCAGCCAAAAAACCCTCGGAGGGGGCCGAAGCACAGATACGCAGTATTTT.

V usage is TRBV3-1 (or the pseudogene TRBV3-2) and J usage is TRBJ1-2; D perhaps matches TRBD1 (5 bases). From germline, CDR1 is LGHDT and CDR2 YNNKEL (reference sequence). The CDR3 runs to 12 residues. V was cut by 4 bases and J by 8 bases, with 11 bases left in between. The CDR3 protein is CASSPRVGGYTF. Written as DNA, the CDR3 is TGTGCCAGCAGCCCCAGGGTCGGCGGCTACACCTTC.

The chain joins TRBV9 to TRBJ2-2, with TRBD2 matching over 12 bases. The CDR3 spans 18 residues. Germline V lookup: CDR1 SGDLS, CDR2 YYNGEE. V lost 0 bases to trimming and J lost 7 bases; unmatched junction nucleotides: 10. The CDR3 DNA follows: TGTGCCAGCAGCGTAGCCCCTACTAGCGGGGGGCGCGGCGGGGAGCTGTTTTTT. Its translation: CASSVAPTSGGRGGELFF.

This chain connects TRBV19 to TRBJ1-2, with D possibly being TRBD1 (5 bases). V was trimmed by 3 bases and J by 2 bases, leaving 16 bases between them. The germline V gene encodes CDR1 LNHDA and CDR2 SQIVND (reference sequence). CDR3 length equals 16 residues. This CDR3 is CASSIFPSEGNYGYTF. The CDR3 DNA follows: TGTGCCAGTAGTATTTTCCCATCGGAGGGGAACTATGGCTACACCTTC.

In nucleotides, the CDR3 is TGTGCCAGCAGTGAATTAGGTATTCTGGTAGCTTTCTTT. This sequence encodes CASSELGILVAFF. J is TRBJ1-1 and V is TRBV2; D unresolved. This CDR3 is built from 13 residues. The V end lost 2 bases, the J end lost 10 bases, and 14 bases lay between the germline ends. Germline CDR1 SNHLY, CDR2 FYNNEI.

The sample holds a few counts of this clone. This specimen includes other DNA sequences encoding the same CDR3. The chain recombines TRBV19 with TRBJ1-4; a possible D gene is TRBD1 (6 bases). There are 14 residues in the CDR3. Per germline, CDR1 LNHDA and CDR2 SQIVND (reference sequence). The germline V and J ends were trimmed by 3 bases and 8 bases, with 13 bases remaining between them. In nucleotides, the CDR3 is TGTGCCAGTAGTATCCGCCAGGGGAACGAAAAACTGTTTTTT. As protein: CASSIRQGNEKLFF. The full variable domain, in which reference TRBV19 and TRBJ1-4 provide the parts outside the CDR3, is DGGITQSPKYLFRKEGQNVTLSCEQNLNHDAMYWYRQDPGQGLRLIYYSQIVNDFQKGDIAEGYSVSREKKESFPLTVTSAQKNPTAFYLCASSIRQGNEKLFFGSGTQLSVL.

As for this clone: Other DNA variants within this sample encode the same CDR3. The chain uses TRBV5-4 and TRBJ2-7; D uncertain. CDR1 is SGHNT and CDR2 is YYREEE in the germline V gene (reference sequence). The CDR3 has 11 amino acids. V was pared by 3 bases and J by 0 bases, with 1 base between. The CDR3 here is CASSSSYEQYF. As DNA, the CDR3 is TGTGCCAGCAGCTCCTCCTACGAGCAGTACTTC.

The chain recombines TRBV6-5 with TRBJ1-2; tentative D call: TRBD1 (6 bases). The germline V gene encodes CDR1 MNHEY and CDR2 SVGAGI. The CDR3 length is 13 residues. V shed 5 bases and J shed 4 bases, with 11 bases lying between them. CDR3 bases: TGTGCCAGCAGTATAGACAGGCCCTATGGCTACACCTTC. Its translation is CASSIDRPYGYTF.

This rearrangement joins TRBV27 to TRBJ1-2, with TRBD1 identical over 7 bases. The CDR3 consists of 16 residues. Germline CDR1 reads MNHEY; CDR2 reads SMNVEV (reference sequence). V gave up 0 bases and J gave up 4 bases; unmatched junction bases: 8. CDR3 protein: CASSLSAGGPLYGYTF. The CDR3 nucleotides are TGTGCCAGCAGTTTATCGGCAGGGGGGCCCCTCTATGGCTACACCTTC.

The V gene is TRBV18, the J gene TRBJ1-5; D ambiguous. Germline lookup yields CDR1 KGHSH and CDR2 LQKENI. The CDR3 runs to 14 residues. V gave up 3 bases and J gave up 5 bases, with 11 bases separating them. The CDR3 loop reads CASSPGRKDQPQHF. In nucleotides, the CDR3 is TGTGCCAGCTCACCCGGACGGAAGGATCAGCCCCAGCATTTT.

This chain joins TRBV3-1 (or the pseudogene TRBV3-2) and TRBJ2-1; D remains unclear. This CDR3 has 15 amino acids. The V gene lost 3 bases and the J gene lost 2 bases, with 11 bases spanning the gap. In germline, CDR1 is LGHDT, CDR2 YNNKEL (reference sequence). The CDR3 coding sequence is TGTGCCAGCAGCCATGGGGTAGGTCCCTACAATGAGCAGTTCTTC. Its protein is CASSHGVGPYNEQFF.

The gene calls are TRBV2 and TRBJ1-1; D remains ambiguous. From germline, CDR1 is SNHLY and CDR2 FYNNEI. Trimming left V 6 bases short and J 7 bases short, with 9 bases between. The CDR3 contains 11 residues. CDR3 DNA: TGTGCCAGCAGATATACGGGTGAAGCTTTCTTT. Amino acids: CASRYTGEAFF.

CDR3 nucleotides: TGTGCCAGCAGTCCGAACAGGGGAGCTTTCTTT. Its protein product is CASSPNRGAFF. This chain joins TRBV28 and TRBJ1-1, with TRBD1 matching 7 bases. Germline values: CDR1 MDHEN, CDR2 SYDVKM. This CDR3 is 11 amino acids long. Unmatched junction bases numbered 4, after V lost 5 bases and J lost 10 bases.

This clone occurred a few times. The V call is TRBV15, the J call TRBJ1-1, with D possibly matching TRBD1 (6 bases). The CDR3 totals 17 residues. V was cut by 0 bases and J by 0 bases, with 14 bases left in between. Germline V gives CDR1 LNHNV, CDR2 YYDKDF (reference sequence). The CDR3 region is CATSRDRGGGLNTEAFF. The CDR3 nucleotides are TGTGCCACCAGCAGAGATAGGGGAGGGGGACTGAACACTGAAGCTTTCTTT.

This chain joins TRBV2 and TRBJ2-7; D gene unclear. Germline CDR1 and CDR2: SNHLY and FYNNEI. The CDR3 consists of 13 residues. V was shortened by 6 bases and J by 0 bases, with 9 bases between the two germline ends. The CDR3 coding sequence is TGTGCCAGCAGAATGGACGGCTCCTACGAGCAGTACTTC. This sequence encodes CASRMDGSYEQYF.

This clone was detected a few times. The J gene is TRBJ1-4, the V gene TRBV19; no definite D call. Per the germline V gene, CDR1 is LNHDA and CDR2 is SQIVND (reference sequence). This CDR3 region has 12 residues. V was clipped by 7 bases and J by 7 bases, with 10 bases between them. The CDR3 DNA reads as TGTGCCAGTACGGAGGCGGGTGAAAAACTGTTTTTT. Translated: CASTEAGEKLFF.

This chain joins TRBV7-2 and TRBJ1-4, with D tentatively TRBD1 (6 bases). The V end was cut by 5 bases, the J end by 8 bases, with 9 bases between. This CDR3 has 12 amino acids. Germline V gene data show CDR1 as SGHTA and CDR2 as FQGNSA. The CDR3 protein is CASSRDREKLFF. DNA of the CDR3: TGTGCCAGCAGCCGAGACAGGGAAAAACTGTTTTTT.